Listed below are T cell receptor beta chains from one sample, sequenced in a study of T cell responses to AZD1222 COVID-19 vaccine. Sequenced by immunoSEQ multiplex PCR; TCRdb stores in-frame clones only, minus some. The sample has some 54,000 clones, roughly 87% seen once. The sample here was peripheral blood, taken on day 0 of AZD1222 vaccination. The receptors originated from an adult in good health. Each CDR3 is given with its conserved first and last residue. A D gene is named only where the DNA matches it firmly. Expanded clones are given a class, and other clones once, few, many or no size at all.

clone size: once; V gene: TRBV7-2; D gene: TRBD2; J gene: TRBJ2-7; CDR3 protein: CASSWTSGGAHEQYF; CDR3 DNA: TGTGCCAGCAGCTGGACTAGCGGGGGGGCGCACGAGCAGTACTTC
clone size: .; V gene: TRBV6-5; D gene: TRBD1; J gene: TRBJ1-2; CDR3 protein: CASSYSTGGEGYGYTF; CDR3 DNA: TGTGCCAGCAGTTACTCGACAGGGGGCGAAGGCTATGGCTACACCTTC
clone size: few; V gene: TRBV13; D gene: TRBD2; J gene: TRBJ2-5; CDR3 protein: CASSLAPSGGVGQETQYF; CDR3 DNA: TGTGCCAGCAGCTTAGCCCCTAGCGGGGGGGTCGGGCAAGAGACCCAGTACTTC
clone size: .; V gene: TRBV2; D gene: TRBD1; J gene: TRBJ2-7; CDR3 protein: CASSGDREYEQYF; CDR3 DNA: TGTGCCAGCAGTGGCGACAGGGAATACGAGCAGTACTTC
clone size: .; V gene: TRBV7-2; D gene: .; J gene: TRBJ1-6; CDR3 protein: CASSPSTGGWNSPLHF; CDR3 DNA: TGTGCCAGCAGCCCTAGTACGGGGGGCTGGAATTCACCCCTCCACTTT
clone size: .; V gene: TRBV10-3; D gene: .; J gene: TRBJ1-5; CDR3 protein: CAIGGYSNQPQHF; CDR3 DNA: TGTGCCATCGGGGGGTATAGCAATCAGCCCCAGCATTTT
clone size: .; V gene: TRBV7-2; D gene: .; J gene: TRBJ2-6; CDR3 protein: CASSLWGAGANVLTF; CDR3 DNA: TGTGCCAGCAGCTTATGGGGGGCTGGGGCCAACGTCCTGACTTTC
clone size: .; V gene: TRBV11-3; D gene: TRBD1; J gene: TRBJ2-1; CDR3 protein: CASSYGTGGNEQFF; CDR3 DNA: TGTGCCAGCAGCTATGGTACAGGGGGCAATGAGCAGTTCTTC
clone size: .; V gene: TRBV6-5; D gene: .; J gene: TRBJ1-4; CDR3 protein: CASEARNNEKLFF; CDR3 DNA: TGTGCCAGCGAGGCCCGGAATAATGAAAAACTGTTTTTT
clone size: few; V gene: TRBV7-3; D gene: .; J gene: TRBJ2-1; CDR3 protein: CASSLTPYNEQFF; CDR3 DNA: TGTGCCAGCAGCTTAACGCCCTACAATGAGCAGTTCTTC
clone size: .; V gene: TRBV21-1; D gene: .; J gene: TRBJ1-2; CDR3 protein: CASSKGRSEIAFRYGYTF; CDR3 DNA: TGTGCCAGCAGCAAAGGAAGGTCGGAGATCGCCTTTAGATATGGCTACACCTTC
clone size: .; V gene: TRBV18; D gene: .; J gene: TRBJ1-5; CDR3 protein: CASSPSEGSNQPQHF; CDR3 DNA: TGTGCCAGCTCACCATCGGAGGGTAGCAATCAGCCCCAGCATTTT
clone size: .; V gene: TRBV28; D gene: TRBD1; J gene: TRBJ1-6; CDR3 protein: CASSPLPGTAVTPHF; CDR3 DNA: TGTGCCAGCAGTCCCCTTCCCGGGACAGCTGTAACCCCCCACTTT
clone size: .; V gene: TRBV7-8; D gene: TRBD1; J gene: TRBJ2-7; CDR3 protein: CASSREGQGASYEQYF; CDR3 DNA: TGTGCCAGCAGCCGAGAGGGACAGGGGGCATCCTACGAGCAGTACTTC
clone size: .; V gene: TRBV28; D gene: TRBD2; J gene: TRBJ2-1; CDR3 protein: CASIRSGGFGGNEQFF; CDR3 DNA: TGTGCCAGCATTCGTAGCGGGGGGTTCGGAGGGAATGAGCAGTTCTTC
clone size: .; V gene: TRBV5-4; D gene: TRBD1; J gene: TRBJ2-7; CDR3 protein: CASSLDRGQITYEQYF; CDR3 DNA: TGTGCCAGCAGCTTAGACAGGGGGCAGATCACCTACGAGCAGTACTTC
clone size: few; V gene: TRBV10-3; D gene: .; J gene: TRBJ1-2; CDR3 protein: CAISEGTGPNYGYTF; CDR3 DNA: TGTGCCATCAGTGAAGGGACTGGCCCTAACTATGGCTACACCTTC
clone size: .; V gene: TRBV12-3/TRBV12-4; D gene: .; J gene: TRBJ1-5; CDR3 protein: CASNILGNQPQHF; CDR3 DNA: TGTGCCAGCAACATCCTGGGTAATCAGCCCCAGCATTTT
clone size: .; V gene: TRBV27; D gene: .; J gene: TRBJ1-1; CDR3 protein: CASLGGMNTEAFF; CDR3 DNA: TGTGCCAGCCTAGGGGGAATGAACACTGAAGCTTTCTTT
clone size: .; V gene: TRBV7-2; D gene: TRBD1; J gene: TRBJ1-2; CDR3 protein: CASSSGQGYGYTF; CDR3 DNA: TGTGCCAGCAGCTCCGGACAGGGCTATGGCTACACCTTC
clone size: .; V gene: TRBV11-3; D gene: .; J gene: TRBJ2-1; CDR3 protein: CASSLGAVNEQFF; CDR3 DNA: TGTGCCAGCAGCTTAGGCGCCGTAAACGAGCAGTTCTTC
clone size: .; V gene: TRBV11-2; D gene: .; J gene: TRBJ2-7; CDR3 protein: CASSSSLGRNYEQYF; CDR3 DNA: TGTGCCAGCAGCTCATCCTTGGGACGGAACTACGAGCAGTACTTC
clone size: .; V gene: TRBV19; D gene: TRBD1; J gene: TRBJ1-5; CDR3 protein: CASSQRGGTGTQPQHF; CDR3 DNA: TGTGCCAGTAGCCAAAGGGGAGGGACAGGGACTCAGCCCCAGCATTTT
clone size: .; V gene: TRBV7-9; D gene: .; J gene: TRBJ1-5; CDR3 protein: CASSLAGGEGQPQHF; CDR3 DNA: TGTGCCAGCAGCTTAGCAGGCGGGGAGGGGCAGCCCCAGCATTTT
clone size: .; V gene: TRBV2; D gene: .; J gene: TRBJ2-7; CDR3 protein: CASSVRLTYEQYF; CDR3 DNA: TGTGCCAGCAGTGTGCGGCTTACCTACGAGCAGTACTTC
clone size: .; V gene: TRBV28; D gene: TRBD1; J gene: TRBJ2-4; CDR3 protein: CASSSGTGGNIQYF; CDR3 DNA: TGTGCCAGCAGTTCCGGGACAGGGGGCAACATTCAGTACTTC
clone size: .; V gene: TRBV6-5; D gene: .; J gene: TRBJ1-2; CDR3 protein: CASRFDSVTNYGYTF; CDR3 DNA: TGTGCCAGCAGGTTTGACAGCGTCACTAACTATGGCTACACCTTC
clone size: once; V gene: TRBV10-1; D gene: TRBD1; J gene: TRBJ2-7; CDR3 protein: CASSRGQGYEQYF; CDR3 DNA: TGCGCCAGCAGCCGCGGACAGGGGTACGAGCAGTACTTC
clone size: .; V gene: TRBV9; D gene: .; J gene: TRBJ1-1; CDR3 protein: CASRAFGGTEAFF; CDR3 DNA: TGTGCCAGCAGGGCCTTCGGGGGCACTGAAGCTTTCTTT
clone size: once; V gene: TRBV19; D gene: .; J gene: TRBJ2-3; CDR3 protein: CASMGGDTQYF; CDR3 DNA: TGTGCCAGTATGGGCGGGGATACGCAGTATTTT
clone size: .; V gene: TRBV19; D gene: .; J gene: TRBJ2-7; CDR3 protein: CASSIRDRPSYEQYF; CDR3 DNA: TGTGCCAGTAGTATCCGTGACAGGCCCTCCTACGAGCAGTACTTC
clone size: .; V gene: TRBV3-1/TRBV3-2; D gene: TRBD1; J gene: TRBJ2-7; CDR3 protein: CASSHVRTGSYEQYF; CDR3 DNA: TGTGCCAGCAGCCACGTAAGGACAGGCTCCTACGAGCAGTACTTC
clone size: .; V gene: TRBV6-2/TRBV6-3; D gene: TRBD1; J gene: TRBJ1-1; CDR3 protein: CASSYGTGRDFF; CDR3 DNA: TGTGCCAGCAGTTACGGGACAGGGAGGGATTTCTTT
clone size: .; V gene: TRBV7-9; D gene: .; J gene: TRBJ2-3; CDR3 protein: CASSVIRQRDGDTQYF; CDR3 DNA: TGTGCCAGCAGCGTCATCCGACAGAGGGATGGCGATACGCAGTATTTT
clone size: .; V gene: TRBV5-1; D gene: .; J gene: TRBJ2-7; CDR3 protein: CASMSTRYEQYF; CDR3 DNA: TGCGCCAGCATGAGCACGCGCTACGAGCAGTACTTC
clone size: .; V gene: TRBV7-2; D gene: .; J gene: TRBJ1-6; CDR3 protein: CASSVSGSSYNSPLHF; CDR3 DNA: TGTGCCAGCAGCGTTTCAGGGAGCTCCTATAATTCACCCCTCCACTTT
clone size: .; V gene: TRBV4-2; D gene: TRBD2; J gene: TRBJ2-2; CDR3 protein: CASSQRAGDTGELFF; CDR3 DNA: TGTGCCAGCAGCCAGCGGGCGGGGGACACCGGGGAGCTGTTTTTT
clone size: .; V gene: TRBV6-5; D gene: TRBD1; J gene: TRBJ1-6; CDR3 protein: CASSGDSPNSPLHF; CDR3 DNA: TGTGCCAGCAGCGGGGACAGTCCCAATTCACCCCTCCACTTT
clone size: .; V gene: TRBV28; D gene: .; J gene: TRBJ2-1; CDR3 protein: CASSSFFGDNEQFF; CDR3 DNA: TGTGCCAGCAGCTCCTTTTTCGGGGACAATGAGCAGTTCTTC
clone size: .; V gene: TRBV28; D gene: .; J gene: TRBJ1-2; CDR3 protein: CASSPPGNYGYTF; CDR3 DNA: TGTGCCAGCAGCCCGCCCGGAAACTATGGCTACACCTTC
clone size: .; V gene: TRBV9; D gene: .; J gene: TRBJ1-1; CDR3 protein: CASSVDGRMAFF; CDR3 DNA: TGTGCCAGCAGCGTAGATGGTAGGATGGCTTTCTTT
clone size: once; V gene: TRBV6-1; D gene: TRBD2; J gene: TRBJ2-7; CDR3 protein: CASSGGGTSGGYEQYF; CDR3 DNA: TGTGCCAGCAGTGGAGGTGGAACTAGCGGGGGGTACGAGCAGTACTTC
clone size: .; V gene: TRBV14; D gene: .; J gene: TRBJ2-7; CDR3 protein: CASSHGAEQYF; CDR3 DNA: TGTGCCAGCAGCCATGGGGCCGAGCAGTACTTC
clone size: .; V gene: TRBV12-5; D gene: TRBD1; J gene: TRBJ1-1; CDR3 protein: CASGPRPGQEAFF; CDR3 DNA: TGTGCTAGTGGCCCGAGACCGGGACAGGAAGCTTTCTTT
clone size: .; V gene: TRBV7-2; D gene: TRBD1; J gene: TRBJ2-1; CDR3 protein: CASTLNGDRGAGEQFF; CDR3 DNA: TGTGCCAGCACCCTTAACGGGGACAGGGGCGCCGGGGAGCAGTTCTTC
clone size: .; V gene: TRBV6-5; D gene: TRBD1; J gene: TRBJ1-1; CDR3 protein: CASSYSKGALNTEAFF; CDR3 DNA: TGTGCCAGCAGTTACTCAAAGGGGGCCTTGAACACTGAAGCTTTCTTT
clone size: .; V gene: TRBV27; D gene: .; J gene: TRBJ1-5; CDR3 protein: CASSLYSVSKDNQPQHF; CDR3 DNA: TGTGCCAGCAGTTTATACTCCGTCAGCAAGGACAATCAGCCCCAGCATTTT
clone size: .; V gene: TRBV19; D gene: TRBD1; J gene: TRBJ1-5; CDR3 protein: CASSAPGQGGNQPQHF; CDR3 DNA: TGTGCCAGTAGTGCTCCGGGACAGGGGGGCAATCAGCCCCAGCATTTT
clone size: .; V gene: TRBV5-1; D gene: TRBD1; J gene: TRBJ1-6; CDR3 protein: CASSLAGGQPTRF; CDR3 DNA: TGCGCCAGCAGCTTGGCCGGGGGACAGCCTACCAGGTTT
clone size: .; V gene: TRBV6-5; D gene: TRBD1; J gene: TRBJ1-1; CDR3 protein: CASSSGTGSGTEAFF; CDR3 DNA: TGTGCCAGCAGCTCTGGGACAGGGAGCGGCACTGAAGCTTTCTTT
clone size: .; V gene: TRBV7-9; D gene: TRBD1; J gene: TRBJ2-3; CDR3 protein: CASSFPTGQHSLDTQYF; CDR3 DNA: TGTGCCAGCAGCTTTCCGACAGGGCAACACAGTTTAGATACGCAGTATTTT
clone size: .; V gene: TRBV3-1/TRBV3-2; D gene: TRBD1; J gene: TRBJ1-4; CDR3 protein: CASSPPGQPNEKLFF; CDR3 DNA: TGTGCCAGCAGCCCGCCGGGACAGCCTAATGAAAAACTGTTTTTT
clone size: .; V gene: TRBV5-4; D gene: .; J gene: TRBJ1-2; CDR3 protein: CASSLEGGNYGYTF; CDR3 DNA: TGTGCCAGCAGCTTGGAGGGGGGAAACTATGGCTACACCTTC
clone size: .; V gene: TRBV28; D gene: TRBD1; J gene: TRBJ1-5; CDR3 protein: CASSEGARNQPQHF; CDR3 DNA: TGTGCCAGCAGTGAGGGGGCTAGGAATCAGCCCCAGCATTTT